This T cell receptor beta chain was captured in a study of blood T cell repertoires in COVID-19. Study-wide context: Acute-phase and convalescent COVID-19 samples originated in the United States, Italy and Spain.

Germline values: CDR1 SGHTA, CDR2 FQGNSA. The CDR3 is made up of 13 amino acids. With V trimmed by 5 bases and J by 6 bases, 6 bases remained unmatched. The table came from immunoSEQ multiplex PCR; TCRdb's copy has only in-frame clones and leaves some out. The table shows under 500,000 clones, with around 88% occurring only once. The rearrangement uses TRBV7-2 and TRBJ2-7, with 8 nucleotides matching TRBD1. This clonotype originated in a woman aged 25-40 years with acute or convalescent COVID-19. Sequencing was done on a sample of peripheral blood. For the CDR3, the DNA is TGTGCCAGCAGCGCGGCCACAGGGGGCGAGCAGTACTTC. This sequence encodes CASSAATGGEQYF.